Following are 27 T cell receptor beta chains from one sample sequenced in a study of PD-1 blockade in classical Hodgkin lymphoma. Stated time point: cycle 4 day 1 (C4D1), after five to seven weeks of nivolumab. Every patient relapsed after autologous stem cell transplantation, and brentuximab vedotin exposure varied. Some clones are missing from TCRdb's copy, which holds only in-frame ones; the method was immunoSEQ multiplex PCR. This table has about 47,000 clones, around 90% appearing once. The sequenced sample was peripheral blood mononuclear cells (PBMCs), obtained before the fourth cycle of nivolumab. These receptors all stem from a human donor with classical Hodgkin lymphoma.

This sequence joins TRBV27 and TRBJ2-3, with D perhaps being TRBD1 or TRBD2 (5 bases each). Per the germline V gene, CDR1 is MNHEY and CDR2 is SMNVEV (reference sequence). This CDR3 comprises 17 residues. V was clipped by 1 base and J by 7 bases, with 21 bases between them. The CDR3 bases are TGTGCCAGCAGTTTATGGGGCCTCGCGGGCGAAACAAATACGCAGTATTTT. Its translation: CASSLWGLAGETNTQYF.

The chain is built from TRBV11-3 and TRBJ2-7; possible D gene TRBD1, 6 bases. This CDR3 is built from 12 residues. V lost 5 bases, J lost 11 bases, and 16 bases lay in between. Germline CDR1 is SGHNT and CDR2 is YENEEA. The CDR3: CASSVDSTWKYF. Written as DNA, the CDR3 is TGTGCCAGCAGCGTGGACAGTACCTGGAAGTACTTC.

The chain is built from TRBV5-1 and TRBJ2-3; D is uncertain. This CDR3 has 15 residues. The germline V gene encodes CDR1 SGHRS and CDR2 YFSETQ. The germline V and J ends were trimmed by 0 bases and 2 bases, with 10 bases remaining between them. CDR3: CASSLEQAVTDTQYF. CDR3 DNA: TGCGCCAGCAGCTTGGAGCAGGCCGTCACAGATACGCAGTATTTT.

The rearrangement uses TRBV6-1 and TRBJ1-2; D is undetermined. The CDR3 totals 11 residues. Germline loops: CDR1 MNHNS, CDR2 SASEGT. V was shortened by 7 bases and J by 4 bases, with 7 bases between the two germline ends. The CDR3 DNA reads as TGTGCCAGCATGGCTTTCTATGGCTACACCTTC. The encoded protein is CASMAFYGYTF.

The chain employs TRBV4-1 and TRBJ1-3; D ambiguous. The germline CDR1 and CDR2 sequences are MGHRA and YSYEKL. The V gene lost 6 bases and the J gene lost 1 base, with 13 bases spanning the gap. The length of the CDR3 is 15 residues. CDR3 in amino acids: CASSQIWQSGNTIYF. CDR3 sequence (DNA): TGCGCCAGCAGTCAAATCTGGCAGTCTGGAAACACCATATATTTT.

The chain recombines TRBV13 with TRBJ2-5; D remains unclear. The V gene lost 1 base and the J gene lost 5 bases, with 8 bases spanning the gap. Germline CDR1 PRHDT, CDR2 FYEKMQ (reference sequence). The CDR3 is 13 residues long. CDR3 DNA: TGTGCCAGCAGCTTAGAAAGGGCTGAGACCCAGTACTTC. This sequence encodes CASSLERAETQYF. Using reference TRBV13 and TRBJ2-5 for the parts outside the CDR3, the full variable domain is AAGVIQSPRHLIKEKRETATLKCYPIPRHDTVYWYQQGPGQDPQFLISFYEKMQSDKGSIPDRFSAQQFSDYHSELNMSSLELGDSALYFCASSLERAETQYFGPGTRLLVL.

The chain links TRBV11-2 to TRBJ2-2, with 8 bases identical to TRBD2. Germline CDR1 SGHAT, CDR2 FQNNGV. This CDR3 has 17 residues. V shed 6 bases and J 3 bases; nucleotides not matched to a gene: 12. The CDR3 loop is CASRPKTSGWYTGELFF. CDR3 nucleotides: TGTGCCAGCAGGCCCAAAACTAGCGGTTGGTACACCGGGGAGCTGTTTTTT. The variable domain in full, completed from reference TRBV11-2 and TRBJ2-2, reads EAGVAQSPRYKIIEKRQSVAFWCNPISGHATLYWYQQILGQGPKLLIQFQNNGVVDDSQLPKDRFSAERLKGVDSTLKIQPAKLEDSAVYLCASRPKTSGWYTGELFFGEGSRLTVL.

The chain carries TRBV6-1 and TRBJ2-7, with D maybe TRBD1 (5 bases). Per the germline V gene, CDR1 is MNHNS and CDR2 is SASEGT. The CDR3 has 14 residues. The ends were cut back, 4 bases at V and 5 bases at J, with 15 bases in the middle. CDR3 residues: CASSVQGSPNEQYF. CDR3 in DNA: TGTGCCAGCAGTGTCCAGGGTTCCCCCAACGAGCAGTACTTC.

The V call is TRBV9, the J call TRBJ1-3, with D tentatively TRBD1 (6 bases). Trimming pared 4 bases from V and 0 bases from J, leaving 23 bases between. Germline V gene sequence: CDR1 SGDLS, CDR2 YYNGEE. CDR3 length equals 19 residues. The CDR3 spells CASSRYRDIASSSGNTIYF. In nucleotides, the CDR3 is TGTGCCAGCAGCAGATACAGGGATATTGCTTCATCCTCTGGAAACACCATATATTTT.

The count of this clone is one. This chain links TRBV25-1 with TRBJ1-1; 8 bases align to TRBD1. Germline CDR1 and CDR2: MGHDK and SYGVNS. Losses at the gene ends were 0 bases for V and 4 bases for J; bases not matched to a gene: 4. This CDR3 is built from 15 residues. The CDR3 loop reads CASSEYRTGSTEAFF. CDR3 nucleotide sequence: TGTGCCAGCAGTGAATATAGGACAGGGTCCACTGAAGCTTTCTTT.

The J gene is TRBJ1-5, the V gene TRBV5-1; D is ambiguous. Deletions cut 0 bases from V and 6 bases from J, with 10 bases between. The CDR3 contains 14 residues. CDR1 SGHRS and CDR2 YFSETQ come from the germline V gene. CDR3 sequence (DNA): TGCGCCAGCAGCTTGGATTCGGAGTTTCAGCCCCAGCATTTT. Its protein is CASSLDSEFQPQHF.

As DNA, the CDR3 is TGTGCCAGAAGCTTGGACAGATTCTCTGGAAACACCATATATTTT. It specifies CARSLDRFSGNTIYF. The chain is built from TRBV5-3 and TRBJ1-3; D uncertain. TRBV5-3 counts as an open reading frame of uncertain function. The ends were cut back, 0 bases at V and 0 bases at J, with 7 bases in the middle. This CDR3 spans 15 amino acids.

The chain is built from TRBV10-1 and TRBJ1-1; 9 bases align to TRBD1. The CDR3 is 15 residues long. The V gene's germline CDR1 is WNHNN and CDR2 SYGVQD (reference sequence). V was clipped by 7 bases and J by 11 bases; unmatched bases: 17. The DNA for the CDR3 is TGCGCCAGCATTCGGCCACAGGGGGCGGCGATCTGGGCTTTCTTT. Translated, it gives CASIRPQGAAIWAFF.

The chain combines TRBV21-1 with TRBJ2-1; TRBD2 reflects the table's D call only, with no check against the DNA. TRBV21-1 constitutes a pseudogene. This CDR3 has 14 amino acids. The CDR3 region is CASSKVREDNEQFF. In DNA, the CDR3 is TGTGCCAGCAGCAAAGTGCGGGAGGACAATGAGCAGTTCTTC.

The chain recombines TRBV5-1 with TRBJ2-1; 8 nucleotides match TRBD1. This CDR3 has 16 residues. V shed 0 bases, J shed 7 bases, and the junction held 9 bases outside the gene matches. Germline CDR1 SGHRS, CDR2 YFSETQ. The CDR3 DNA sequence: TGCGCCAGCAGCTTGGCCGGGGTGGACAGGGTTAATGAGCAGTTCTTC. Translating gives CASSLAGVDRVNEQFF.

The rearrangement joins TRBV12-5 to TRBJ1-1; D is unclear. Deletions cut 1 base from V and 5 bases from J, with 8 bases between. Germline assignment: CDR1 LGHNT and CDR2 FRNRAP. CDR3 length: 13 residues. The CDR3 coding sequence is TGTGCTAGTGGTTTGGAACCGAATACTGAAGCTTTCTTT. Encoded protein: CASGLEPNTEAFF.

In this sample, this clone turned up once. Other DNA sequences of this sample code for an identical CDR3. The V call is TRBV5-4, the J call TRBJ2-7; 8 nucleotides agree with TRBD2. Germline lookup yields CDR1 SGHNT and CDR2 YYREEE (reference sequence). V shed 3 bases, J shed 7 bases, and the junction held 12 bases outside the gene matches. The CDR3 is 15 amino acids. CDR3 nucleotide sequence: TGTGCCAGCAGCTGGAGGGCGGGAGCGGGGGTGGAGCAGTACTTC. Translation gives CASSWRAGAGVEQYF.

The J gene is TRBJ2-2, the V gene TRBV19, with 7 bases aligning to TRBD1. The CDR3 consists of 14 residues. After removal of 4 bases from V and 10 bases from J, the junction contained 9 bases not matched to a gene. Germline CDR1 LNHDA, CDR2 SQIVND (reference sequence). CDR3 sequence (DNA): TGTGCCAGTAGTACCTATGACAGGGATGTGGAGCTGTTTTTT. As protein: CASSTYDRDVELFF.

The table lists this clone with a count of one. This chain connects TRBV5-4 to TRBJ1-2, with a possible D match to TRBD1 (5 bases). The germline V gene has CDR1 SGHNT and CDR2 YYREEE (reference sequence). Trimming removed 3 bases from V and 6 bases from J, with 21 bases in between. CDR3 size: 16 residues. CDR3 nucleotide sequence: TGTGCCAGCAGCTGGGGGACGGGAAGCGATTCTGATGGCTACACCTTC. It encodes CASSWGTGSDSDGYTF. Supplemented by reference TRBV5-4 and TRBJ1-2, the full variable domain reads ETGVTQSPTHLIKTRGQQVTLRCSSQSGHNTVSWYQQALGQGPQFIFQYYREEENGRGNFPPRFSGLQFPNYSSELNVNALELDDSALYLCASSWGTGSDSDGYTFGSGTRLTVV.

This rearrangement joins TRBV10-3 to TRBJ2-7, with D unclear. The ends were cut back, 4 bases at V and 3 bases at J, with 4 bases in the middle. Germline V gene sequence: CDR1 ENHRY, CDR2 SYGVKD. The CDR3 is 11 amino acids. CDR3: CAISAVYEQYF. CDR3 DNA: TGTGCCATCAGTGCAGTCTACGAGCAGTACTTC.

V gene TRBV7-8 combines with J gene TRBJ1-1, with a weak D call TRBD1 (6 bases). The CDR3 has 15 amino acids. Trimming pared 3 bases from V and 5 bases from J, leaving 16 bases between. Per germline, CDR1 SGHVS and CDR2 FQNEAQ. The CDR3 nucleotides read TGTGCCAGCAGCTTTATACTACAGGGAGGAACTGAAGCTTTCTTT. Protein product: CASSFILQGGTEAFF.

The chain couples TRBV12-5 to TRBJ2-1; no clear D gene. The CDR3 spans 13 residues. CDR1 and CDR2 (germline): LGHNT, FRNRAP. The V end was cut by 1 base, the J end by 8 bases, with 9 bases between. The CDR3 nucleotides read TGTGCTAGTGGTTTGGCGGGTTCGGATGAGCAGTTCTTC. It codes for CASGLAGSDEQFF.

The chain employs TRBV11-2 and TRBJ1-4; no firm D call. Germline V gene sequence: CDR1 SGHAT, CDR2 FQNNGV. The V end was cut by 3 bases, the J end by 8 bases, with 4 bases between. This CDR3 spans 11 amino acids. As DNA, the CDR3 is TGTGCCAGCAGCTTGGAGGAAAAACTGTTTTTT. Its translation is CASSLEEKLFF.

The chain recombines TRBV5-4 with TRBJ1-4, with D hard to call. Trimming left V 0 bases short and J 7 bases short, with 16 bases between. The CDR3 consists of 16 residues. Looked up from germline, CDR1 is SGHNT and CDR2 is YYREEE (reference sequence). The CDR3 sequence: CASSLDHTLSGEKLFF. The CDR3 DNA sequence: TGTGCCAGCAGCTTGGACCACACCCTCTCGGGTGAAAAACTGTTTTTT.

Here the CDR3 DNA reads TGTGCCAGCAGCTTAGTAGACGAAAAACTGTTTTTT. Translation: CASSLVDEKLFF. V usage is TRBV7-9 and J usage is TRBJ1-4; D unclear. Trimming removed 1 base at V and 8 bases at J, with 5 bases between. Germline CDR1 SEHNR, CDR2 FQNEAQ (reference sequence). This CDR3 spans 12 amino acids.

The rearrangement joins TRBV10-3 to TRBJ2-5; TRBD2 agrees at 7 bases. The CDR3 consists of 12 residues. The V gene end was trimmed by 10 bases and the J gene end by 3 bases; junction bases not matched to a gene: 5. Germline V lookup: CDR1 ENHRY, CDR2 SYGVKD. CDR3 DNA sequence: TGTGCCACCGGGGCGGGAGAAGAGACCCAGTACTTC. Amino acid sequence: CATGAGEETQYF.

The chain links TRBV7-9 to TRBJ1-2, with a possible D match to TRBD1 (6 bases). This CDR3 region has 17 residues. V lost 5 bases and J lost 6, with 25 bases in between. From germline, CDR1 is SEHNR and CDR2 FQNEAQ (reference sequence). The CDR3 DNA reads as TGTGCCAGCAGCCCTCCCCTCTGGACAGAGGAGGGGGATGGCTACACCTTC. This codes for CASSPPLWTEEGDGYTF.